This paragraph reports one T cell receptor (beta chain). As yet, its antigen is unknown. V lost 7 bases and J lost 6, with 16 bases in between. This CDR3 spans 14 amino acids. Germline loops: CDR1 SEHNR, CDR2 FQNEAQ (reference sequence). The sample belongs to a study of T cell responses to AZD1222 COVID-19 vaccine. Overall study findings and caveats: Seropositive AZD1222 recipients at baseline numbered only five or six. Reportedly, nearly half of unique spike TCRs recognized epitopes outside B.1.351/B.1.1.7 mutations. In all cases, repertoires were sampled only after the peak T cell response. At 160-218 and 743-854, vaccine-associated CD4 TCRs were dominant, and they spanned spike.

Using immunoSEQ multiplex PCR, the repertoire was profiled, and TCRdb retains in-frame clones only, with some absent. The repertoire holds 85,000 to 95,000 clones, with nearly 90% as singletons. This TCR was recovered from an adult in good health. The material sequenced was peripheral blood, taken on day 0 of AZD1222 vaccination. The chain combines TRBV7-9 with TRBJ1-3; D remains unclear. The CDR3 DNA follows: TGTGCCAGCAACCCCGGGCAGCTAGTAAACACCATATATTTT. Translated, it gives CASNPGQLVNTIYF.